The source of this TCR beta chain is a study of spatial heterogeneity in lung cancer. Trimming took 0 bases from V and 5 from J, leaving 14 bases between them. This CDR3 is 15 amino acids long. Looked up from germline, CDR1 is SGDLS and CDR2 is YYNGEE. Time point in this sample: sample taken at primary tumor resection. Each CDR3 protein gets one entry after TCRdb re-called the 5' RACE reads with MiXCR. This sample yields approximately 3,100 distinct CDR3 sequences, of which roughly 4.3% are seen a single time; about a sixth belongs to the top ten. In its sample, this clonotype is large (0.1 to 1%). The chain recombines TRBV9 with TRBJ1-1, with D unclear. This TCR derives from a male donor with early-stage non-small cell lung cancer. Material: normal lung tissue next to the tumor, obtained at surgery. CDR3 DNA sequence: TGTGCCAGCAGCGTAGGTGACACCGCGGGGACTGAAGCTTTCTTT. Translating gives CASSVGDTAGTEAFF.